The rows below give T cell receptor beta chains drawn from one sample of a study of blood T cell repertoires in COVID-19. Libraries were prepared by immunoSEQ multiplex PCR; TCRdb keeps only in-frame clonotypes and omits some of them. Of some 160,000 clones listed, around 84% are singletons. Material: peripheral blood. The receptors here all came from a woman aged 50 to 60 with acute or convalescent COVID-19. Both conserved end residues are trimmed from each CDR3. The order of the fields is J gene, D gene, V gene, CDR3 protein. D genes are given only for firm matches.

>TRBJ2-1|TRBD1|TRBV18
ASTSNPGQGYEQF
>TRBJ1-6|NA|TRBV7-6
ASSLGQGLNSPLH
>TRBJ1-2|NA|TRBV5-6
ASRPWGRQNYGYT
>TRBJ1-5|NA|TRBV28
ASSSPGIWSNQPQH
>TRBJ1-2|NA|TRBV20-1
SASFPGGYGYT
>TRBJ1-5|NA|TRBV7-2
ASSFTVNQPQH
>TRBJ1-5|TRBD1|TRBV19
ASRHSALGTGMQYSNQPQH
>TRBJ1-6|TRBD1|TRBV11-2
ASSLSGQGSNNSPLH
>TRBJ2-7|TRBD2|TRBV9
ASSVGGGGGSYEQY
>TRBJ2-5|NA|TRBV27
ASSGQSQETQY
>TRBJ2-1|NA|TRBV6-4
ASSPETGVREQF
>TRBJ1-5|NA|TRBV6-5
ASSPVIYSNQPQH
>TRBJ1-6|NA|TRBV27
ASSLRQYNSPLH
>TRBJ2-2|NA|TRBV6-2/TRBV6-3
ASSITDTGELF
>TRBJ2-7|NA|TRBV19
ASRIVSSSYEQY
>TRBJ2-1|TRBD2|TRBV4-1
ASSYHGGLRGDNEQF
>TRBJ2-1|NA|TRBV6-6
ASSTPDAGYNEQF
>TRBJ1-1|NA|TRBV28
ASSPSHGLETEAF
>TRBJ2-3|NA|TRBV6-5
ASSPRPLPDTQY
>TRBJ2-7|NA|TRBV29-1
SVGQSYEQY
>TRBJ1-1|NA|TRBV6-5
ASSLTGKVNTEAF
>TRBJ1-1|TRBD1|TRBV18
ASSLYPTGAGTEAF